This TCR beta chain was identified during a study of Ad26.COV2.S vaccination and SARS-CoV-2 variants. Study in general: Ad26.COV2.S, an intramuscular injection, was given once or twice 56 days apart. Study-wide results and limits: Vaccinated and placebo-treated recipients had similar non-spike TCR breadth. Spike-specific TCR breadth was greater in vaccine than placebo recipients.

The CDR3 consists of 13 residues. With 0 bases removed from V and 7 bases from J, the gap between germline ends came to 9 bases. Germline values: CDR1 SGDLS, CDR2 YYNGEE. Notes on this clone: Its cognate antigen is unknown.

The repertoire was sequenced with immunoSEQ multiplex PCR; TCRdb's copy has only in-frame clones and lacks some. The sample shows approximately 500,000 clones, approximately 88% of them seen only once. As for treatment: over 15 received Ad26.COV2.S at low or high dose, single or two shots; about 5 received placebo; per-sample allocation not given. The samples were gathered on day 63 after the first injection of vaccine or placebo. Wuhan-strain spike was delivered by a replication-incompetent Ad26 vector. The sequencing here drew on peripheral blood, taken in a trial of Ad26.COV2.S vaccine versus placebo. J is TRBJ2-3 and V is TRBV9; D call uncertain. The TCR originated in a person aged 18 to 65 who received the Ad26.COV2.S COVID-19 vaccine or a placebo. The CDR3 region has the DNA TGTGCCAGCAGCGTAGGCCCTGGAAATACGCAGTATTTT. Translation gives CASSVGPGNTQYF.